Following are 21 T cell receptor beta chains from one sample sequenced in a study of T cell responses to AZD1222 COVID-19 vaccine. Method: immunoSEQ multiplex PCR; TCRdb's copy keeps in-frame clones and lacks some. The table shows roughly 99,000 clones, with around 89% occurring only once. This specimen was peripheral blood, taken on day 0 of AZD1222 vaccination. Source of these receptors: an adult in good health.

The V call is TRBV4-2, the J call TRBJ1-6; D remains ambiguous. With 0 bases removed from V and 0 bases from J, the gap between germline ends came to 6 bases. Germline V gene sequence: CDR1 LGHNA, CDR2 YNFKEQ. This CDR3 has 16 amino acids. The CDR3 DNA follows: TGTGCCAGCAGCCAAGACTGGAGCTCCTATAATTCACCCCTCCACTTT. Amino acids: CASSQDWSSYNSPLHF.

V gene TRBV15 combines with J gene TRBJ2-7, with 9 bases fitting TRBD1. This CDR3 is 15 amino acids long. Germline V gene data show CDR1 as LNHNV and CDR2 as YYDKDF (reference sequence). J lost 7 bases, V lost 1 base, and 8 bases had no gene match. CDR3 in amino acids: CATSRVGQGGEEQYF. The CDR3 bases are TGTGCCACCAGCAGAGTGGGACAGGGAGGTGAAGAGCAGTACTTC.

The chain recombines TRBV6-5 with TRBJ2-7; D tentatively reads TRBD1 or TRBD2 (5 bases each). This CDR3 is 13 amino acids long. Between the trimmed V and J ends, which lost 1 base and 2 bases, there was a span of 6 bases. Germline CDR1 reads MNHEY; CDR2 reads SVGAGI. CDR3 nucleotides: TGTGCCAGCAGTTACTTGGGACCCTACGAGCAGTACTTC. As protein: CASSYLGPYEQYF.

The J gene is TRBJ1-6, the V gene TRBV18; perhaps TRBD1 as D (6 bases). This CDR3 is 15 amino acids long. Deletions cut 2 bases from V and 5 bases from J, with 10 bases between. CDR1 KGHSH and CDR2 LQKENI come from the germline V gene. The CDR3 reads CASSPNQGHNSPLHF. DNA of the CDR3: TGTGCCAGCTCACCAAACCAGGGGCATAATTCACCCCTCCACTTT. Looking up the rest from reference TRBV18 and TRBJ1-6 gives the full variable domain: NAGVMQNPRHLVRRRGQEARLRCSPMKGHSHVYWYRQLPEEGLKFMVYLQKENIIDESGMPKERFSAEFPKEGPSILRIQQVVRGDSAAYFCASSPNQGHNSPLHFGNGTRLTVT.

This rearrangement joins TRBV7-3 to TRBJ2-2, with 7 bases aligning to TRBD2. Losses at the gene ends were 2 bases for V and 2 bases for J; bases not matched to a gene: 2. CDR1 and CDR2 from the germline V gene are SGHTA and FQGTGA. The CDR3 is made up of 15 amino acids. CDR3 protein: CASSLASGNTGELFF. In DNA, the CDR3 is TGTGCCAGCAGCTTAGCTAGCGGAAACACCGGGGAGCTGTTTTTT.

The gene calls are TRBV19 and TRBJ2-1; maybe TRBD2 (5 bases). The germline gives CDR1 LNHDA, CDR2 SQIVND (reference sequence). Trimming left V 6 bases short and J 0 bases short, with 12 bases between. The CDR3 runs to 15 residues. The CDR3 loop reads CASSGLRSSYNEQFF. CDR3 DNA sequence: TGTGCCAGTAGCGGACTGAGGAGCTCCTACAATGAGCAGTTCTTC.

This chain joins TRBV5-1 and TRBJ1-1; TRBD1 is a possible D gene (6 bases). V was clipped by 1 base and J by 5 bases, with 15 bases between them. Germline-derived CDR1 and CDR2 are SGHRS and YFSETQ. This CDR3 contains 15 residues. CDR3 loop: CASSLTQGSGTEAFF. As DNA, the CDR3 is TGCGCCAGCAGCTTGACACAGGGATCGGGAACTGAAGCTTTCTTT.

The genes are TRBV24-1 and TRBJ2-1; TRBD2 agrees at 7 bases. Trimming cost V 1 base and J 1 base; bases outside gene matches: 6. CDR1 KGHDR and CDR2 SFDVKD come from the germline V gene. The length of the CDR3 is 17 residues. CDR3 amino acids: CATSDFRAGRSYNEQFF. The DNA for the CDR3 is TGTGCCACCAGTGATTTCCGAGCGGGAAGGTCCTACAATGAGCAGTTCTTC.

The rearrangement joins TRBV9 to TRBJ2-1, with TRBD2 matching 7 bases. J was trimmed by 10 bases and V by 0 bases; bases with no gene match: 10. The CDR3 spans 15 residues. Germline CDR1 SGDLS, CDR2 YYNGEE. CDR3 nucleotides: TGTGCCAGCAGCGTAGGGGCTAGCGGTAGGGTCGAGCAGTTCTTC. This translates into CASSVGASGRVEQFF.

The V call is TRBV19, the J call TRBJ1-6; 7 positions agree with TRBD1. The germline V gene has CDR1 LNHDA and CDR2 SQIVND (reference sequence). The CDR3 covers 18 residues. V was clipped by 4 bases and J by 2 bases; unmatched bases: 11. CDR3 sequence: CASSTTPYRGAYNSPLHF. The CDR3 nucleotides are TGTGCCAGTAGTACCACCCCTTACAGGGGCGCCTATAATTCACCCCTCCACTTT. The full variable domain, with the rest looked up from reference TRBV19 and TRBJ1-6, is DGGITQSPKYLFRKEGQNVTLSCEQNLNHDAMYWYRQDPGQGLRLIYYSQIVNDFQKGDIAEGYSVSREKKESFPLTVTSAQKNPTAFYLCASSTTPYRGAYNSPLHFGNGTRLTVT.

The gene calls are TRBV10-3 and TRBJ2-5; no definite D call. V was trimmed by 3 bases and J by 2 bases, leaving 13 bases between them. The CDR3 contains 15 residues. Germline V CDR1 and CDR2: ENHRY, SYGVKD. The CDR3 is CAISDRAAVQETQYF. The CDR3, as DNA: TGTGCCATCAGTGATAGGGCGGCGGTTCAAGAGACCCAGTACTTC.

V and J are TRBV5-4 and TRBJ1-2; maybe TRBD1 (6 bases). The germline V gene encodes CDR1 SGHNT and CDR2 YYREEE (reference sequence). The V gene lost 4 bases and the J gene lost 2 bases, with 18 bases spanning the gap. The CDR3 covers 16 residues. CDR3 amino acids: CASSPDSLRGNYGYTF. CDR3 DNA: TGTGCCAGCAGCCCGGACAGCCTCCGTGGGAACTATGGCTACACCTTC.

J is TRBJ1-5 and V is TRBV28; D is unclear. V shed 8 bases and J shed 9 bases, with 20 bases lying between them. The CDR3 has 14 residues. In germline, CDR1 is MDHEN, CDR2 SYDVKM. CDR3 region: CASRWAYRDRPQHF. CDR3 sequence (DNA): TGTGCCAGCCGGTGGGCCTATCGGGATCGGCCCCAGCATTTT.

The V call is TRBV4-1, the J call TRBJ1-3, with TRBD1 as a possible D gene (5 bases). The CDR3 covers 15 residues. The germline V and J ends were trimmed by 5 bases and 3 bases, with 14 bases remaining between them. Germline CDR1 and CDR2: MGHRA and YSYEKL. CDR3: CASSSIGGNGNTIYF. Here the CDR3 DNA reads TGCGCCAGCAGCTCAATCGGGGGTAATGGAAACACCATATATTTT.

The CDR3, as DNA: TGTGCCAGCAGCATGCCCCCGGGACAGGGGAATAATTCACCCCTCCACTTT. Residues: CASSMPPGQGNNSPLHF. This chain connects TRBV7-2 to TRBJ1-6; TRBD1 agrees at 10 bases. Trimming took 5 bases from V and 5 from J; bases not matched to a gene: 9. Germline V gives CDR1 SGHTA, CDR2 FQGNSA. The CDR3 is made up of 17 amino acids. Full variable domain (rest looked up from reference TRBV7-2 and TRBJ1-6): GAGVSQSPSNKVTEKGKDVELRCDPISGHTALYWYRQSLGQGLEFLIYFQGNSAPDKSGLPSDRFSAERTGGSVSTLTIQRTQQEDSAVYLCASSMPPGQGNNSPLHFGNGTRLTVT.

V usage is TRBV19 and J usage is TRBJ1-1, with 12 bases identical to TRBD1. The CDR3 contains 15 residues. Trimming took 5 bases from V and 7 from J; bases not matched to a gene: 8. Germline V gene data show CDR1 as LNHDA and CDR2 as SQIVND (reference sequence). CDR3 amino acids: CASSARDRGPGEAFF. As DNA, the CDR3 is TGTGCCAGTAGTGCCAGGGACAGGGGGCCTGGTGAAGCTTTCTTT. The variable domain in full, completed from reference TRBV19 and TRBJ1-1, reads DGGITQSPKYLFRKEGQNVTLSCEQNLNHDAMYWYRQDPGQGLRLIYYSQIVNDFQKGDIAEGYSVSREKKESFPLTVTSAQKNPTAFYLCASSARDRGPGEAFFGQGTRLTVV.

The chain carries TRBV5-6 and TRBJ2-5; 7 nucleotides match TRBD1. The CDR3 is 16 amino acids. Germline V gene lookup returns CDR1 SGHDT and CDR2 YYEEEE. V trimming: 1 base; J trimming: 2 bases; junction bases outside the gene matches: 8. The chain's CDR3 is CASSLRQGVRQETQYF. The CDR3 DNA reads TGTGCCAGCAGCTTGAGGCAGGGGGTTAGGCAAGAGACCCAGTACTTC.

The chain has TRBV3-1 (or the pseudogene TRBV3-2) and TRBJ2-3; D remains unclear. The CDR3 has 13 amino acids. V was cut by 4 bases and J by 3 bases, with 8 bases left in between. Germline-derived CDR1 and CDR2 are LGHDT and YNNKEL (reference sequence). This chain's CDR3 is CASSLRLTDTQYF. The CDR3 nucleotides read TGTGCCAGCAGCCTCCGGCTTACAGATACGCAGTATTTT.

In its sample, this clone was seen once. J is TRBJ1-3 and V is TRBV5-4; D might be TRBD1 (5 bases). The CDR3 is 15 residues long. Germline V gene sequence: CDR1 SGHNT, CDR2 YYREEE (reference sequence). Trimming took off 3 bases at V and 3 bases at J, with 13 bases between the two ends. The CDR3 DNA follows: TGTGCCAGCAGCTCCCCGGTTGGGGGTGGAAACACCATATATTTT. Its protein product is CASSSPVGGGNTIYF.

This chain uses TRBV7-5 with TRBJ2-7; the table's D call, TRBD2, has no DNA check behind it. TRBV7-5 is marked as a pseudogene. The CDR3 loop spans 15 amino acids. CDR3 sequence reads: CASPPGLAGELEQYF. The CDR3 DNA reads as TGTGCCAGTCCCCCGGGACTAGCGGGAGAACTCGAGCAGTACTTC.

The chain recombines TRBV11-2 with TRBJ2-2; 11 positions match TRBD2. V lost 3 bases to trimming and J lost 6 bases; unmatched junction nucleotides: 3. Germline-derived CDR1 and CDR2 are SGHAT and FQNNGV. The CDR3 spans 15 residues. The CDR3 here is CASSFSGGAPGELFF. The CDR3 coding sequence is TGTGCCAGCAGCTTTAGCGGGGGGGCTCCCGGGGAGCTGTTTTTT. The whole variable domain, remainder taken from reference TRBV11-2 and TRBJ2-2, is EAGVAQSPRYKIIEKRQSVAFWCNPISGHATLYWYQQILGQGPKLLIQFQNNGVVDDSQLPKDRFSAERLKGVDSTLKIQPAKLEDSAVYLCASSFSGGAPGELFFGEGSRLTVL.